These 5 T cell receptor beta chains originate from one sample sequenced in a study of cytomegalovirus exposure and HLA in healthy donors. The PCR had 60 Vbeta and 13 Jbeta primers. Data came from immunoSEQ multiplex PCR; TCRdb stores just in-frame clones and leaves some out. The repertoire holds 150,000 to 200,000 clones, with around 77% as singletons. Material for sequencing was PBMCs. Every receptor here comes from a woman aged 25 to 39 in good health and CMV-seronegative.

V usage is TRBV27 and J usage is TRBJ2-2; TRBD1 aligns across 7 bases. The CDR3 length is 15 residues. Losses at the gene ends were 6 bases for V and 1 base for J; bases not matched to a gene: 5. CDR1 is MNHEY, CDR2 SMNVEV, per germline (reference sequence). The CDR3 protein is CASSRRGMNTGELFF. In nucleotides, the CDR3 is TGTGCCAGCAGCCGCAGGGGGATGAACACCGGGGAGCTGTTTTTT.

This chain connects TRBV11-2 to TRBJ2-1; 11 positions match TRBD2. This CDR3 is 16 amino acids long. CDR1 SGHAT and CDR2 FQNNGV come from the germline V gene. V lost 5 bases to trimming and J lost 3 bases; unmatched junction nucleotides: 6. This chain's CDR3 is CASSLASGRNYNEQFF. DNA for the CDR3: TGTGCCAGCAGCCTCGCTAGCGGGAGGAACTACAATGAGCAGTTCTTC.

As DNA, the CDR3 is TGTGCCAGCAGTTACCTAGCGGCAGATACGCAGTATTTT. Amino acids: CASSYLAADTQYF. The chain has TRBV7-6 and TRBJ2-3; 7 nucleotides match TRBD2. V was pared by 6 bases and J by 4 bases, with 4 bases of the junction left unmatched. The CDR3 totals 13 residues. Germline assignment: CDR1 SGHVS and CDR2 FNYEAQ.

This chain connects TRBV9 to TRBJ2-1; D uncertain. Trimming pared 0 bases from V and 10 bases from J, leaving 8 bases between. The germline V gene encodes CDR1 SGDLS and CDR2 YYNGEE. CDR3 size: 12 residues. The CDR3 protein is CASSVVPGEQFF. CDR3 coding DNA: TGTGCCAGCAGCGTAGTCCCAGGAGAGCAGTTCTTC.

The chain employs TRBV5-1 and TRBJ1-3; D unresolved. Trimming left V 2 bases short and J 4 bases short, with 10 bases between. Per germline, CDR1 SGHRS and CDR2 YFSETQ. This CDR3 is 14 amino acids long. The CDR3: CASSLDLAGNTIYF. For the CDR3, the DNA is TGCGCCAGCAGCTTAGACTTAGCGGGAAACACCATATATTTT. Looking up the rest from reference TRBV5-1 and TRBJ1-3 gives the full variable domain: KAGVTQTPRYLIKTRGQQVTLSCSPISGHRSVSWYQQTPGQGLQFLFEYFSETQRNKGNFPGRFSGRQFSNSRSEMNVSTLELGDSALYLCASSLDLAGNTIYFGEGSWLTVV.